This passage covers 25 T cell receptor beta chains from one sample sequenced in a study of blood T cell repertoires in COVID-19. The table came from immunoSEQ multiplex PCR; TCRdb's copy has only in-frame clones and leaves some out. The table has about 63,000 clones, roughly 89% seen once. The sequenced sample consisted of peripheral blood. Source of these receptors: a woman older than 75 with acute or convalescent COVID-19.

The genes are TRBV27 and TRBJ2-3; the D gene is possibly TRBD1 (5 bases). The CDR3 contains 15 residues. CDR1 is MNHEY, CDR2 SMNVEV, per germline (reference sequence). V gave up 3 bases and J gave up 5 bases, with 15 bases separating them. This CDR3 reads CASSLQGRPGDTQYF. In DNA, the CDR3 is TGTGCCAGCAGTTTGCAGGGCCGGCCGGGAGATACGCAGTATTTT.

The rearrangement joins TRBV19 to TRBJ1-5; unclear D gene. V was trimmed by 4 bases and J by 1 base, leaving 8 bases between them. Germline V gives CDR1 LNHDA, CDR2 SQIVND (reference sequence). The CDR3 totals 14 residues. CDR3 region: CASSTSGSNQPQHF. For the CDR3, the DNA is TGTGCCAGTAGTACGAGCGGCAGCAATCAGCCCCAGCATTTT.

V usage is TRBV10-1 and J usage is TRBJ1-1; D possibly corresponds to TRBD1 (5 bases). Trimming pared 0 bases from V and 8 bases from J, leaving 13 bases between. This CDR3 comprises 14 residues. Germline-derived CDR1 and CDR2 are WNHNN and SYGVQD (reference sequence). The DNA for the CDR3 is TGCGCCAGCAGTGAGTCAAGGCCAGGGTCCGAAGCTTTCTTT. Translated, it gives CASSESRPGSEAFF.

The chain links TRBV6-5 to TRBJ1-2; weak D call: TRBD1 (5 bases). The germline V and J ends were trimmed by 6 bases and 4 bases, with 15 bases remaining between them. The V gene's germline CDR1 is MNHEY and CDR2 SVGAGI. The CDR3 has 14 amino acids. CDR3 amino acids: CASSQRGGAYGYTF. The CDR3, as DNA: TGTGCCAGCAGCCAGAGGGGAGGGGCCTATGGCTACACCTTC.

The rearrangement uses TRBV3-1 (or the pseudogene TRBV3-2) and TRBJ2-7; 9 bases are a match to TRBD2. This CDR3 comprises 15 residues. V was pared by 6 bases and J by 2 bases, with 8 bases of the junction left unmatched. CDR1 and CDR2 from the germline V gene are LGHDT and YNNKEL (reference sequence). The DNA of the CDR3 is TGTGCCAGCAGTAGGAATAGCGGGGGAACCTACGAGCAGTACTTC. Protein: CASSRNSGGTYEQYF.

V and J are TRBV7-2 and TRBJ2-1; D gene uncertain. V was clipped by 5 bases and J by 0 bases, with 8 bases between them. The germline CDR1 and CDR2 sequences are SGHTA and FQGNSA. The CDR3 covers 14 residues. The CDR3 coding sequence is TGTGCCAGCAGCCCATCGAGCTCCTACAATGAGCAGTTCTTC. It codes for CASSPSSSYNEQFF. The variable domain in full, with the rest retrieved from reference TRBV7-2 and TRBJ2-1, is GAGVSQSPSNKVTEKGKDVELRCDPISGHTALYWYRQSLGQGLEFLIYFQGNSAPDKSGLPSDRFSAERTGGSVSTLTIQRTQQEDSAVYLCASSPSSSYNEQFFGPGTRLTVL.

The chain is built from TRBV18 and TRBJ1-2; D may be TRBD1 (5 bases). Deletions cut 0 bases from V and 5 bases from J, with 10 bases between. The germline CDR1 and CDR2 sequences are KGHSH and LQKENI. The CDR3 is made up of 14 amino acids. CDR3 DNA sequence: TGTGCCAGCTCACCACCGACAGAAAGTTATGGCTACACCTTC. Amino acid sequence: CASSPPTESYGYTF.

As DNA, the CDR3 is TGTGCCAGCAGCTTAAACAGGGCTGGGAATTCACCCCTCCACTTT. Its protein is CASSLNRAGNSPLHF. The J gene is TRBJ1-6, the V gene TRBV7-3; D might be TRBD1 (6 bases). V lost 1 base to trimming and J lost 7 bases, with 11 bases between them. This CDR3 is 15 amino acids long. Germline loops: CDR1 SGHTA, CDR2 FQGTGA.

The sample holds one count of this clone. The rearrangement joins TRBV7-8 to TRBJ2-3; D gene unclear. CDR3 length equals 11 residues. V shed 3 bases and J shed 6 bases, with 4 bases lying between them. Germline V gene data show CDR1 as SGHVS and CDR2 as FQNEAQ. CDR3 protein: CASSLEDTQYF. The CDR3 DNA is TGTGCCAGCAGCTTGGAGGATACGCAGTATTTT.

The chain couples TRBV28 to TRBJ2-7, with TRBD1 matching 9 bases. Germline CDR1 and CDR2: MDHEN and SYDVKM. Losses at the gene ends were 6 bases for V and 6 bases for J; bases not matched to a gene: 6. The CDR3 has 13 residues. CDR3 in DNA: TGTGCCAGCAGACCGTGGGACAGGGTCGAGCAGTACTTC. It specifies CASRPWDRVEQYF.

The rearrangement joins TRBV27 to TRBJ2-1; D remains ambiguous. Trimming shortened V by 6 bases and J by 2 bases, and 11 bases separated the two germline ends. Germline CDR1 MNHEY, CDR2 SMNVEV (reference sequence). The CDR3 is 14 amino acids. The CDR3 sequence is CASSEQQTYNEQFF. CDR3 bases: TGTGCCAGCAGCGAACAGCAAACCTACAATGAGCAGTTCTTC.

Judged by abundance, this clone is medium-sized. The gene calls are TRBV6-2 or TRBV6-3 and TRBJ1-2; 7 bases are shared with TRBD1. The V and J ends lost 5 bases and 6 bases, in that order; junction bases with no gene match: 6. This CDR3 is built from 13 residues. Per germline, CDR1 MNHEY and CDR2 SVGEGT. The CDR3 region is CASSQTGRDGYTF. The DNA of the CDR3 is TGTGCCAGCAGTCAGACAGGGCGGGATGGCTACACCTTC.

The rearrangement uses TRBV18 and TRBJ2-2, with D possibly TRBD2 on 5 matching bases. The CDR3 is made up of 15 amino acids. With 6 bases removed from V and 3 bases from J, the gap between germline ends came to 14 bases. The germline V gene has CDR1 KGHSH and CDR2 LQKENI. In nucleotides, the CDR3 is TGTGCCAGCTCCCGGGGAACGGGCTACACCGGGGAGCTGTTTTTT. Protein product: CASSRGTGYTGELFF.

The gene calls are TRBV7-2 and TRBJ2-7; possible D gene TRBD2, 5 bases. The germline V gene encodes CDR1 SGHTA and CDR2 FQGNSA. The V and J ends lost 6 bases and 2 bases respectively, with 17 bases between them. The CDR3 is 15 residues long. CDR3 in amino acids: CASSLRGGLTYEQYF. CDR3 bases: TGTGCCAGCAGTTTACGTGGCGGACTTACCTACGAGCAGTACTTC.

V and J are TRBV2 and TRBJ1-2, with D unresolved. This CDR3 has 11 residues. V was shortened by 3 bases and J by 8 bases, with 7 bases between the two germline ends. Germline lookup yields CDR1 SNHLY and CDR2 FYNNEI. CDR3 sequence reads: CASSEFRGYTF. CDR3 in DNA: TGTGCCAGCAGTGAGTTCAGGGGCTACACCTTC.

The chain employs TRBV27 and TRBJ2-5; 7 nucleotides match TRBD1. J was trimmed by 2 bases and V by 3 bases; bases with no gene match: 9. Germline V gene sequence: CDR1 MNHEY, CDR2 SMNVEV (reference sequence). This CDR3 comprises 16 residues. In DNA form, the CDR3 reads TGTGCCAGCAGTTTTACCGGACAGGCAAAACAAGAGACCCAGTACTTC. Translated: CASSFTGQAKQETQYF.

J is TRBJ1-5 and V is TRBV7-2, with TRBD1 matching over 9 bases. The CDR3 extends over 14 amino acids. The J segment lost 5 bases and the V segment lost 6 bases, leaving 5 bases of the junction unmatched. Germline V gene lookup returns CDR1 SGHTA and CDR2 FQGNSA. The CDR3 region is CASRAGTGYQPQHF. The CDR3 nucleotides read TGTGCCAGCAGAGCCGGGACAGGGTATCAGCCCCAGCATTTT.

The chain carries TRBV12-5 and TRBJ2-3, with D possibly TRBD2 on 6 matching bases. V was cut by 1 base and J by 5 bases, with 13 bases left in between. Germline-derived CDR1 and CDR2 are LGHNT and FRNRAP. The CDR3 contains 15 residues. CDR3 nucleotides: TGTGCTAGTGGTTTGGGGGGACTCACCGTAGATACGCAGTATTTT. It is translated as CASGLGGLTVDTQYF. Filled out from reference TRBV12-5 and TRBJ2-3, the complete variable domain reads DARVTQTPRHKVTEMGQEVTMRCQPILGHNTVFWYRQTMMQGLELLAYFRNRAPLDDSGMPKDRFSAEMPDATLATLKIQPSEPRDSAVYFCASGLGGLTVDTQYFGPGTRLTVL.

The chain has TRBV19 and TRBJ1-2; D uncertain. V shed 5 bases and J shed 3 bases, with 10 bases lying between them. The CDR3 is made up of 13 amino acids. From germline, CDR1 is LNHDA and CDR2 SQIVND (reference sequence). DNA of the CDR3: TGTGCCAGTAGTCATGGACTGCACTATGGCTACACCTTC. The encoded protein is CASSHGLHYGYTF.

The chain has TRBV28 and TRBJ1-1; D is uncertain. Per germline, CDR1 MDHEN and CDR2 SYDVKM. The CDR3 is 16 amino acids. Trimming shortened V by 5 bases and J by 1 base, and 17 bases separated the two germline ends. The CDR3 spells CASSPAQPRRNTEAFF. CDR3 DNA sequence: TGTGCCAGCAGTCCCGCGCAGCCTAGGAGGAACACTGAAGCTTTCTTT.

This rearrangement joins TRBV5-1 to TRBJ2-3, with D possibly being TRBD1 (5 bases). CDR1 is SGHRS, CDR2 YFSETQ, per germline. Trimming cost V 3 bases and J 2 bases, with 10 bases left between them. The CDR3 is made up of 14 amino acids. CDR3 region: CASSSVRVTDTQYF. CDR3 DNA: TGCGCCAGCAGCTCTGTCAGGGTCACAGATACGCAGTATTTT.

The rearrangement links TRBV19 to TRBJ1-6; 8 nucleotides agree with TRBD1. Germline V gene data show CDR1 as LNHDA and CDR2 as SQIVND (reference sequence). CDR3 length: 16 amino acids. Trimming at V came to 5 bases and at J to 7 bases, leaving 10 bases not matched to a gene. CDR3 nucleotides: TGTGCCAGTAGTCCCCCGGCAGGGGGCATGAATTCACCCCTCCACTTT. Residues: CASSPPAGGMNSPLHF. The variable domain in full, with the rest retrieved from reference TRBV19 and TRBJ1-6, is DGGITQSPKYLFRKEGQNVTLSCEQNLNHDAMYWYRQDPGQGLRLIYYSQIVNDFQKGDIAEGYSVSREKKESFPLTVTSAQKNPTAFYLCASSPPAGGMNSPLHFGNGTRLTVT.

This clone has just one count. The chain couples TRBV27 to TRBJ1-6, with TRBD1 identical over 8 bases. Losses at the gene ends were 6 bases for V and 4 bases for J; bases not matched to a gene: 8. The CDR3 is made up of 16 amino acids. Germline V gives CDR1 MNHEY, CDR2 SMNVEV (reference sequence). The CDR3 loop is CASRTDRTGYNSPLHF. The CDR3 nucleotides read TGTGCCAGCAGAACCGACCGGACAGGGTATAATTCACCCCTCCACTTT.

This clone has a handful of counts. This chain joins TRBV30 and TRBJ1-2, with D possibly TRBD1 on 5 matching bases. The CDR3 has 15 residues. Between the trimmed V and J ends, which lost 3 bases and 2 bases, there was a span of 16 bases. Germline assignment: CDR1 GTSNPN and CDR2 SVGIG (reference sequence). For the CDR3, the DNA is TGTGCCTGGAGCCGAGACAGAAAACGAAACTATGGCTACACCTTC. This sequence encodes CAWSRDRKRNYGYTF.

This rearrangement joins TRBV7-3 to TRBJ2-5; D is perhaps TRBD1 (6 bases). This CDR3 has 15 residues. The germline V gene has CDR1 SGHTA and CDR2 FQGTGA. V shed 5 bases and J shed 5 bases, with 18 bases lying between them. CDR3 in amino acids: CASSPQGIGEETQYF. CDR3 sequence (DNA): TGTGCCAGCAGCCCGCAGGGGATTGGAGAGGAGACCCAGTACTTC.